The 28 T cell receptor beta chains in this list originate from one sample, sequenced in a study of technical replicates of blood from several donors. Assay: immunoSEQ multiplex PCR; the TCRdb copy retains only in-frame clones and omits some. Of 15,000 or so clones in the sample, about nine tenths were seen once. Sequenced material: PBMCs. These receptors all come from a human donor in good health.

This sequence joins TRBV6-5 and TRBJ2-5; D is ambiguous. The CDR3 consists of 15 residues. Germline V gene sequence: CDR1 MNHEY, CDR2 SVGAGI. V dropped 2 bases and J dropped 2 bases, with 12 bases sitting between them. The CDR3 reads CASSYNGRKQETQYF. In nucleotides, the CDR3 is TGTGCCAGCAGTTACAATGGTAGAAAACAAGAGACCCAGTACTTC.

V and J are TRBV7-3 and TRBJ2-7, with a possible D match to TRBD1 (6 bases). Germline values: CDR1 SGHTA, CDR2 FQGTGA. The V end was cut by 5 bases, the J end by 7 bases, with 15 bases between. The CDR3 runs 13 residues. The CDR3 DNA reads TGTGCCAGCAGCACCAGTGGGGGCTCTGAGCAGTACTTC. It codes for CASSTSGGSEQYF.

This clone has more than one count but fewer than ten. The chain is built from TRBV11-2 and TRBJ2-7; 8 positions agree with TRBD1. Germline trimming cut 6 bases from V and 6 bases from J; bases unmatched to any gene: 16. The CDR3 loop spans 16 amino acids. CDR1 and CDR2 from the germline V gene are SGHAT and FQNNGV. CDR3 residues: CASSPSGGQGGSEQYF. The CDR3 coding sequence is TGTGCCAGCAGTCCCAGCGGCGGACAGGGAGGAAGCGAGCAGTACTTC.

This chain connects TRBV28 to TRBJ1-2; 7 bases are a match to TRBD1. The length of the CDR3 is 15 residues. Losses at the gene ends were 3 bases for V and 3 bases for J; bases not matched to a gene: 7. Germline V gene data show CDR1 as MDHEN and CDR2 as SYDVKM. The CDR3 coding sequence is TGTGCCAGCAGTTTCCGGACAGGCTGGGACTATGGCTACACCTTC. Translation: CASSFRTGWDYGYTF.

V is TRBV7-6 and J is TRBJ2-7, with D maybe TRBD2 (6 bases). The ends were cut back, 5 bases at V and 2 bases at J, with 10 bases in the middle. The CDR3 has 13 amino acids. Germline V gene data show CDR1 as SGHVS and CDR2 as FNYEAQ. The CDR3: CASSRDFPYEQYF. CDR3 coding DNA: TGTGCCAGCAGCCGGGACTTTCCCTACGAGCAGTACTTC.

This clone was seen only once. This chain joins TRBV18 and TRBJ2-7; D perhaps matches TRBD2 (5 bases). The CDR3 length is 16 residues. Trimming took 0 bases from V and 11 from J, leaving 23 bases between them. Germline CDR1 and CDR2: KGHSH and LQKENI. The CDR3 spells CASSPPSDGGSTTKYF. In DNA form, the CDR3 reads TGTGCCAGCTCACCACCTTCGGACGGAGGATCTACGACGAAGTACTTC.

The chain links TRBV7-9 to TRBJ2-2, with 7 bases aligning to TRBD2. Germline V gives CDR1 SEHNR, CDR2 FQNEAQ (reference sequence). V was pared by 5 bases and J by 5 bases, with 14 bases of the junction left unmatched. This CDR3 region has 17 residues. CDR3 protein: CASSGSLAVGGTGELFF. The CDR3 DNA is TGTGCCAGCAGCGGGAGCCTAGCGGTGGGAGGGACCGGGGAGCTGTTTTTT.

CDR3 protein: CAWSEAYRASGANVLTF. In nucleotides, the CDR3 is TGTGCCTGGAGTGAAGCGTACAGGGCTTCTGGGGCCAACGTCCTGACTTTC. The chain employs TRBV30 and TRBJ2-6; TRBD1 is a possible D gene (6 bases). Germline V CDR1 and CDR2: GTSNPN, SVGIG (reference sequence). With 1 base removed from V and 1 base from J, the gap between germline ends came to 14 bases. This CDR3 is built from 17 residues. The variable domain in full, completed from reference TRBV30 and TRBJ2-6, reads SQTIHQWPATLVQPVGSPLSLECTVEGTSNPNLYWYRQAAGRGLQLLFYSVGIGQISSEVPQNLSASRPQDRQFILSSKKLLLSDSGFYLCAWSEAYRASGANVLTFGAGSRLTVL.

The V gene is TRBV5-5, the J gene TRBJ2-3; D gene unclear. The CDR3 has 16 residues. The germline gives CDR1 SGHKS, CDR2 YYEKEE (reference sequence). V was pared by 0 bases and J by 0 bases, with 11 bases between. CDR3 sequence reads: CASSLGLETSTDTQYF. In nucleotides, the CDR3 is TGTGCCAGCAGCTTGGGTCTAGAAACTAGCACAGATACGCAGTATTTT.

J is TRBJ2-6 and V is TRBV6-1, with D tentatively TRBD2 (5 bases). The length of the CDR3 is 13 residues. Germline V gene sequence: CDR1 MNHNS, CDR2 SASEGT. Trimming left V 0 bases short and J 13 bases short, with 10 bases between. This CDR3 reads CASSEALTGVLTF. The CDR3 coding sequence is TGTGCCAGCAGTGAAGCGCTTACGGGGGTCCTGACTTTC.

The chain has TRBV2 and TRBJ2-1; D perhaps matches TRBD2 (6 bases). V was clipped by 5 bases and J by 8 bases, with 25 bases between them. CDR3 length: 17 residues. Germline CDR1 reads SNHLY; CDR2 reads FYNNEI. The CDR3 region is CASSNTGRDPRIDEQFF. The CDR3 DNA is TGTGCCAGCAGTAATACCGGGCGGGACCCGAGAATCGATGAGCAGTTCTTC.

This rearrangement joins TRBV4-1 to TRBJ1-2; D uncertain. Germline CDR1 reads MGHRA; CDR2 reads YSYEKL. V gave up 0 bases and J gave up 2 bases, with 10 bases separating them. The CDR3 is made up of 15 amino acids. The CDR3 is CASSQDGGQNYGYTF. The CDR3 nucleotides read TGCGCCAGCAGCCAAGATGGAGGGCAGAACTATGGCTACACCTTC.

J is TRBJ2-1 and V is TRBV7-6; D is uncertain. The CDR3 consists of 16 residues. Germline V gene sequence: CDR1 SGHVS, CDR2 FNYEAQ. The V end was cut by 3 bases, the J end by 0 bases, with 12 bases between. This CDR3 reads CASSFAVPSSYNEQFF. CDR3 bases: TGTGCCAGCAGCTTTGCCGTACCGAGCTCCTACAATGAGCAGTTCTTC.

The chain is built from TRBV20-1 and TRBJ2-5; D gene uncertain. Germline V CDR1 and CDR2: DFQATT, SNEGSKA (reference sequence). The CDR3 is 10 residues long. With 6 bases removed from V and 2 bases from J, the gap between germline ends came to 4 bases. The CDR3 DNA follows: TGCAGTGCGCGTCAAGAGACCCAGTACTTC. It encodes CSARQETQYF.

V usage is TRBV19 and J usage is TRBJ1-2, with a tentative D call TRBD1 (6 bases). Trimming pared 1 base from V and 4 bases from J, leaving 13 bases between. Germline CDR1 and CDR2: LNHDA and SQIVND (reference sequence). This CDR3 comprises 15 residues. CDR3 protein: CASSIVSTGVYGYTF. Written as DNA, the CDR3 is TGTGCCAGTAGTATAGTTTCGACAGGAGTCTATGGCTACACCTTC. Complete variable domain (other parts from reference TRBV19 and TRBJ1-2): DGGITQSPKYLFRKEGQNVTLSCEQNLNHDAMYWYRQDPGQGLRLIYYSQIVNDFQKGDIAEGYSVSREKKESFPLTVTSAQKNPTAFYLCASSIVSTGVYGYTFGSGTRLTVV.

V and J are TRBV18 and TRBJ2-7; possibly TRBD2 for D (5 bases). The CDR3 covers 15 residues. The germline CDR1 and CDR2 sequences are KGHSH and LQKENI. The V gene lost 2 bases and the J gene lost 2 bases, with 13 bases spanning the gap. Here the CDR3 reads CASSPGSGITYEQYF. The CDR3 nucleotides read TGTGCCAGCTCACCAGGCAGCGGAATTACCTACGAGCAGTACTTC.

This chain links TRBV7-9 with TRBJ1-1; 8 bases align to TRBD1. The CDR3 contains 16 residues. Germline CDR1 SEHNR, CDR2 FQNEAQ (reference sequence). V was clipped by 5 bases and J by 1 base; unmatched bases: 9. The CDR3 nucleotides read TGTGCCAGCAGCCCCAAATCCGGGACAGGGAACACTGAAGCTTTCTTT. Translated, it gives CASSPKSGTGNTEAFF.

The chain combines TRBV7-9 with TRBJ2-2, with a possible D match to TRBD2 (5 bases). Germline assignment: CDR1 SEHNR and CDR2 FQNEAQ (reference sequence). V was clipped by 5 bases and J by 7 bases, with 17 bases between them. This CDR3 is built from 15 residues. The CDR3 DNA follows: TGTGCCAGCAGCGCCTCGGGAATAACCTACGGGGAGCTGTTTTTT. It codes for CASSASGITYGELFF. The full variable domain, with the rest looked up from reference TRBV7-9 and TRBJ2-2, is DTGVSQNPRHKITKRGQNVTFRCDPISEHNRLYWYRQTLGQGPEFLTYFQNEAQLEKSRLLSDRFSAERPKGSFSTLEIQRTEQGDSAMYLCASSASGITYGELFFGEGSRLTVL.

The gene calls are TRBV27 and TRBJ2-1; TRBD1 agrees at 9 bases. From germline, CDR1 is MNHEY and CDR2 SMNVEV (reference sequence). Trimming removed 5 bases from V and 3 bases from J; junction bases left unmatched: 5. The CDR3 spans 15 residues. CDR3 bases: TGTGCCAGCAGTCCTCCGGGACAGGGCTACAATGAGCAGTTCTTC. This codes for CASSPPGQGYNEQFF.

The chain combines TRBV6-6 with TRBJ1-5; TRBD1 aligns across 9 bases. Germline CDR1 is MNHNY and CDR2 is SVGAGI (reference sequence). CDR3 length: 15 amino acids. V gave up 4 bases and J gave up 1 base; unmatched junction bases: 2. The CDR3 is CASSWGQGSNQPQHF. The CDR3 nucleotides read TGTGCCAGCAGTTGGGGACAGGGAAGCAATCAGCCCCAGCATTTT.

The gene calls are TRBV28 and TRBJ2-7; TRBD1 aligns across 8 bases. Germline V gives CDR1 MDHEN, CDR2 SYDVKM. The CDR3 extends over 14 amino acids. V gave up 7 bases and J gave up 4 bases; unmatched junction bases: 9. The CDR3 coding sequence is TGTGCCAGCAATACCGACAGGGGCTCATACGAGCAGTACTTC. Amino acid sequence: CASNTDRGSYEQYF.

Turning to this clone: The same CDR3 arises from other DNA sequences in this sample as well. The gene calls are TRBV11-2 and TRBJ2-2; tentative D call: TRBD1 (5 bases). V lost 2 bases and J 4 bases, leaving 8 bases between the germline ends. Germline V gives CDR1 SGHAT, CDR2 FQNNGV. This CDR3 region has 14 residues. CDR3 sequence (DNA): TGTGCCAGCAGCTTACAGGGTGGCACCGGGGAGCTGTTTTTT. It yields the protein CASSLQGGTGELFF.

The chain recombines TRBV6-4 with TRBJ1-3; maybe TRBD1 (5 bases). Germline CDR1 reads MRHNA; CDR2 reads SNTAGT. This CDR3 is 17 amino acids long. Trimming took 8 bases from V and 0 from J, leaving 20 bases between them. Written as DNA, the CDR3 is TGTGCCAGCGAGAACAGGAGCCAATCGTACTCTGGAAACACCATATATTTT. Translating gives CASENRSQSYSGNTIYF.

This chain connects TRBV6-1 to TRBJ2-3; 10 positions match TRBD2. V lost 3 bases to trimming and J lost 2 bases; unmatched junction nucleotides: 5. Germline V gene data show CDR1 as MNHNS and CDR2 as SASEGT. The CDR3 spans 16 residues. CDR3 loop: CASSDAGLAVTDTQYF. The DNA of the CDR3 is TGTGCCAGCAGTGACGCCGGACTAGCGGTCACAGATACGCAGTATTTT.

V is TRBV7-2 and J is TRBJ2-7; 13 bases fit TRBD2. Germline V CDR1 and CDR2: SGHTA, FQGNSA. CDR3 length: 15 residues. V shed 5 bases, J shed 7 bases, and the junction held 8 bases outside the gene matches. The CDR3 protein is CASSARTSGSLEQYF. Written as DNA, the CDR3 is TGTGCCAGCAGCGCCAGGACTAGCGGGAGCTTAGAGCAGTACTTC.

This rearrangement joins TRBV19 to TRBJ2-1; D not resolved. This CDR3 comprises 15 residues. Trimming cost V 4 bases and J 3 bases, with 13 bases left between them. The germline V gene has CDR1 LNHDA and CDR2 SQIVND (reference sequence). The CDR3 nucleotides read TGTGCCAGTAGTACCCTTGGCGGCCTCTACAATGAGCAGTTCTTC. Its protein is CASSTLGGLYNEQFF.

The gene calls are TRBV10-3 and TRBJ2-3; D unresolved. The CDR3 consists of 12 residues. Germline loops: CDR1 ENHRY, CDR2 SYGVKD. V lost 10 bases, J lost 4 bases, and 12 bases lay in between. The CDR3 DNA sequence: TGTGCCACGAAAGAGGAGTCAGATACGCAGTATTTT. Amino acids: CATKEESDTQYF.

The chain joins TRBV7-9 to TRBJ1-5; no clear D. The ends were cut back, 0 bases at V and 3 bases at J, with 3 bases in the middle. Germline CDR1 is SEHNR and CDR2 is FQNEAQ (reference sequence). The CDR3 spans 13 residues. Here the CDR3 DNA reads TGTGCCAGCAGCTTAGCCCTCAATCAGCCCCAGCATTTT. Protein: CASSLALNQPQHF.